The TCR beta chain described here comes from a study of CD8+CD57+ T cells in acquired aplastic anemia (dated by TCRdb to the late 2010s). A note on the overall study: Extracted DNA from sorted CD4+ and CD8+ cells averaged 3.2 ug, ranging from roughly 0.19 to 27.4 ug. CD8+CD57+ expansion was defined as frequency above the mean frequency observed in healthy subjects. General conclusions and limits of the study: CD8+ Simpson's diversity did not differ significantly between patients and healthy controls (P=0.060). About 30 CD8+ CDR3 sequences were found to be shared between patients and controls, but these sequences appeared to be highly expressed in patients and within the immunodominant clones of the patients.

Expansion of CD8+CD57+ cells had been shown by flow cytometry in the patients chosen for sequencing. All patients had severe acquired aplastic anemia diagnosed by International Study of Aplastic Anemia and Agranulocytosis and Camitta criteria. No patient had received any therapy when blood was sampled. TCR repertoires of sorted CD4+ and CD8+ blood T cells from severe aplastic anemia patients and healthy subjects were deep-sequenced in the study. Patients were enrolled in the USA under clinicaltrials.gov protocols 00001620, 01623167, 00001397, 00071045, 00081523 and 00961064. Ficoll-Paque density gradient centrifugation was used to isolate peripheral blood mononuclear cells. Before DNA extraction, CD4+ and CD8+ T cells were sorted by FACS or by magnetic beads. Genomic DNA served as template for TCR beta VDJ combination and CDR3 sequence profiling. TCR repertoire sequencing was run on an Illumina HiSeq 2000. The study's processing was this. TRBV/TRBJ rearrangement plots, CDR3 size and DJ length profiles, and Simpson's diversity index were used to evaluate the repertoires. The most abundant DNA sequence in the deep sequencing data was defined as the immunodominant clone. CDR3 amino acid sequences were screened for sharing across subjects and compared with published repertoires and the VDJdb database. Clones were called with MiXCR by TCRdb after fastp trimmed the public reads at Q25, and only in-frame beta chains were retained. Rows are unified per CDR3 protein, each entry keeping the most common DNA and genes. In this record, the V and J calls reflect TCRdb's handling and not the investigators' own analysis. This sample is represented by some 150,000 distinct CDR3 sequences; roughly half of them were singletons. Around 12% of the sample is taken by the ten largest.

This clonotype showed up many times. This clone's antigen is unknown. The record has no base qualities; no much larger clone is one base away. V lost 2 bases and J lost 7 bases; the stretch between them is 15 bases long. The CDR3 sequence holds 15 residues, the cysteine and phenylalanine included. Of the read, only the CDR3 DNA is kept; its 45 bases are in frame from base 1. Based on the germline V gene, the CDR1 and CDR2 sequences are SGDLS and YYNGEE. Recombination joined TRBV9 with TRBJ2-2; the D gene is perhaps TRBD1 or TRBD2, as each covers 5 bases. The clonotype originates from a human donor with aplastic anemia. Sequenced sample: sorted CD4+, CD8+, or CD8+CD57+ T cells (not recorded which) from PBMCs. The CDR3 amino acid sequence is: CASSVPGGGVGELFF. The DNA sequence is as follows: TGTGCCAGCAGCGTCCCAGGTGGGGGTGTCGGGGAGCTGTTTTTT.